These 27 T cell receptor beta chains were sequenced from one sample in a study of cytomegalovirus exposure and HLA in healthy donors. PCR was performed using 60 Vbeta and 13 Jbeta primers. The data were produced by immunoSEQ multiplex PCR, yet TCRdb's version contains in-frame clones alone and is incomplete. Among approximately 190,000 clones listed, roughly 73% were seen once. Sequencing input: PBMCs. These receptors originate from a woman aged 25 to 39 in good health and CMV-seronegative.

The gene calls are TRBV7-2 and TRBJ2-3; 7 nucleotides align to TRBD2. V gave up 3 bases and J gave up 3 bases; unmatched junction bases: 9. Germline CDR1 reads SGHTA; CDR2 reads FQGNSA. The CDR3 covers 16 residues. This chain's CDR3 is CASSLELAEGTDTQYF. The CDR3 DNA sequence: TGTGCCAGCAGCTTGGAGCTAGCGGAGGGAACAGATACGCAGTATTTT.

The gene calls are TRBV7-9 and TRBJ2-3; 7 nucleotides agree with TRBD1. V shed 5 bases, J shed 2 bases, and the junction held 10 bases outside the gene matches. From germline, CDR1 is SEHNR and CDR2 FQNEAQ (reference sequence). This CDR3 region has 16 residues. The CDR3 loop reads CASSPRQGEFTDTQYF. The CDR3 DNA sequence: TGTGCCAGCAGCCCGAGGCAGGGGGAATTCACAGATACGCAGTATTTT.

The CDR3: CASSSLYRDTEAFF. The DNA of the CDR3 is TGTGCCAGCAGCTCTCTTTACAGGGACACTGAAGCTTTCTTT. The J gene is TRBJ1-1, the V gene TRBV14, with D perhaps matching TRBD1 (6 bases). V was pared by 5 bases and J by 3 bases, with 13 bases between. CDR3 length equals 14 residues. From germline, CDR1 is SGHDN and CDR2 FVKESK.

The chain uses TRBV19 and TRBJ1-1; D ambiguous. This CDR3 spans 15 amino acids. Germline V gene lookup returns CDR1 LNHDA and CDR2 SQIVND (reference sequence). Trimming removed 6 bases from V and 0 bases from J, with 14 bases in between. The CDR3 nucleotides read TGTGCCAGTAGCCCCACTCCCGCCCTGAACACTGAAGCTTTCTTT. As protein: CASSPTPALNTEAFF.

The CDR3 DNA follows: TGTGCCAGCAGTGACGCAAAGCACAGGGGATATTCTGGAAACACCATATATTTT. It is translated as CASSDAKHRGYSGNTIYF. This chain uses TRBV6-4 with TRBJ1-3; 7 bases match TRBD1. Trimming at V came to 2 bases and at J to 1 base, leaving 11 bases not matched to a gene. Germline V gene lookup returns CDR1 MRHNA and CDR2 SNTAGT. This CDR3 spans 18 amino acids.

The DNA of the CDR3 is TGTGCCAGCATCTGGACAGCGAAGGGAAATGAGCAGTTCTTC. Translating it yields CASIWTAKGNEQFF. V and J are TRBV28 and TRBJ2-1, with D perhaps matching TRBD1 (6 bases). The CDR3 is 14 amino acids. V lost 7 bases and J 7 bases, leaving 17 bases between the germline ends. In germline, CDR1 is MDHEN, CDR2 SYDVKM. The variable domain in full, completed from reference TRBV28 and TRBJ2-1, reads DVKVTQSSRYLVKRTGEKVFLECVQDMDHENMFWYRQDPGLGLRLIYFSYDVKMKEKGDIPEGYSVSREKKERFSLILESASTNQTSMYLCASIWTAKGNEQFFGPGTRLTVL.

Here the CDR3 reads CASSDGTGRPSGNTIYF. As DNA, the CDR3 is TGTGCCAGCAGTGACGGGACAGGACGCCCTTCTGGAAACACCATATATTTT. This chain connects TRBV6-1 to TRBJ1-3; 8 bases are shared with TRBD1. CDR1 MNHNS and CDR2 SASEGT come from the germline V gene. J was trimmed by 1 base and V by 3 bases; bases with no gene match: 8. The CDR3 covers 17 residues.

In its sample, this clone was seen once. A read error is possible here, since a much larger clone lies one base away. The rearrangement joins TRBV11-1 to TRBJ1-1; a possible D gene is TRBD1 (5 bases). V was clipped by 5 bases and J by 7 bases, with 8 bases between them. This CDR3 has 11 amino acids. Germline V gives CDR1 SGHAT, CDR2 FQDESV (reference sequence). In DNA form, the CDR3 reads TGTGCCAGCAGCACGGGGGGTGAAGCTTTCTTT. Translating gives CASSTGGEAFF.

This chain links TRBV6-1 with TRBJ1-1, with D possibly TRBD1 on 6 matching bases. CDR1 and CDR2 from the germline V gene are MNHNS and SASEGT. The CDR3 spans 15 residues. V was shortened by 2 bases and J by 1 base, with 11 bases between the two germline ends. The CDR3 sequence: CASSEMGAGNTEAFF. Written as DNA, the CDR3 is TGTGCCAGCAGTGAAATGGGGGCAGGGAACACTGAAGCTTTCTTT.

V and J are TRBV25-1 and TRBJ2-1, with 7 bases identical to TRBD1. The CDR3 is made up of 15 amino acids. Germline trimming cut 2 bases from V and 4 bases from J; bases unmatched to any gene: 5. CDR1 and CDR2 from the germline V gene are MGHDK and SYGVNS. CDR3 sequence (DNA): TGTGCCAGCAGTGAAGCCCCGGGACAGTACAATGAGCAGTTCTTC. Protein: CASSEAPGQYNEQFF.

The rearrangement uses TRBV5-1 and TRBJ2-1; 9 bases fit TRBD2. Germline CDR1 and CDR2: SGHRS and YFSETQ. There are 15 residues in the CDR3. V was clipped by 4 bases and J by 8 bases; unmatched bases: 10. CDR3 DNA sequence: TGCGCCAGCAGCGGTATAGCGGGAGCCCTAGATGAGCAGTTCTTC. This translates into CASSGIAGALDEQFF.

The sample holds one count of this clone. The germline gene is not matched at one end of the junction; a read error may be the cause. Other DNA sequences in this specimen translate into the identical CDR3. The rearrangement joins TRBV18 to TRBJ1-2; no clear D. The CDR3 loop spans 17 amino acids. CDR1 is KGHSH and CDR2 is LQKENI in the germline V gene. The CDR3 region has the DNA TGCGCCAGCTCACCCTTGGATATGTCCCTAGCTAACTATGGCTACACCTTC. Its protein product is CASSPLDMSLANYGYTF.

The chain links TRBV5-5 to TRBJ1-2, with a weak D call TRBD1 (5 bases). This CDR3 comprises 15 residues. Germline V gene data show CDR1 as SGHKS and CDR2 as YYEKEE (reference sequence). Deletions cut 4 bases from V and 7 bases from J, with 20 bases between. CDR3 in amino acids: CASSLLDSTDGGYTF. CDR3 bases: TGTGCCAGCAGCCTTTTAGACAGTACGGACGGTGGCTACACCTTC.

The chain joins TRBV4-1 to TRBJ2-7; weak D call: TRBD2 (6 bases). Trimming removed 0 bases from V and 0 bases from J, with 15 bases in between. CDR1 MGHRA and CDR2 YSYEKL come from the germline V gene. CDR3 length equals 17 residues. The CDR3 spells CASSQETMLAFSYEQYF. In DNA, the CDR3 is TGCGCCAGCAGCCAAGAAACTATGCTAGCGTTCTCCTACGAGCAGTACTTC.

The chain joins TRBV5-6 to TRBJ1-1, with a tentative D call TRBD1 (5 bases). Germline V gene lookup returns CDR1 SGHDT and CDR2 YYEEEE. V was clipped by 2 bases and J by 3 bases, with 8 bases between them. The CDR3 runs 13 residues. CDR3 residues: CASSFWGDTEAFF. CDR3 bases: TGTGCCAGCAGCTTCTGGGGGGACACTGAAGCTTTCTTT. Based on the CDR3 plus reference TRBV5-6 and TRBJ1-1, the full variable domain is DAGVTQSPTHLIKTRGQQVTLRCSPKSGHDTVSWYQQALGQGPQFIFQYYEEEERQRGNFPDRFSGHQFPNYSSELNVNALLLGDSALYLCASSFWGDTEAFFGQGTRLTVV.

V usage is TRBV2 and J usage is TRBJ1-5; TRBD1 might be the D (6 bases). Trimming removed 2 bases from V and 5 bases from J, with 10 bases in between. Germline V gene data show CDR1 as SNHLY and CDR2 as FYNNEI. This CDR3 is 14 amino acids long. The CDR3 reads CASSERQGHQPQHF. CDR3 sequence (DNA): TGTGCCAGCAGTGAAAGGCAGGGGCATCAGCCCCAGCATTTT.

This clone was observed a few times. This chain uses TRBV5-6 with TRBJ2-6; D gene unclear. The CDR3 sequence is 12 residues long. Germline CDR1 SGHDT, CDR2 YYEEEE. Trimming stripped 4 bases from V and 6 bases from J, with 5 bases between. The CDR3 DNA follows: TGTGCCAGCAGCGTCGTGGCCAACGTCCTGACTTTC. Translation gives CASSVVANVLTF.

The rearrangement uses TRBV6-6 and TRBJ2-7; TRBD1 aligns across 7 bases. The trim removed 8 bases at V and 6 bases at J, leaving 4 bases unmatched. In germline, CDR1 is MNHNY, CDR2 SVGAGI (reference sequence). This CDR3 is built from 11 residues. The DNA of the CDR3 is TGTGCCAGCCATGCAGGGGGCGAGCAGTACTTC. Amino acid sequence: CASHAGGEQYF.

This clone occurred once. The V and J genes are TRBV19 and TRBJ2-5, with D perhaps TRBD2 (6 bases). V was trimmed by 5 bases and J by 3 bases, leaving 19 bases between them. Germline assignment: CDR1 LNHDA and CDR2 SQIVND (reference sequence). There are 16 residues in the CDR3. The CDR3 sequence: CASSVNSGLIKETQYF. The CDR3 coding sequence is TGTGCCAGTAGTGTCAACTCGGGACTGATTAAAGAGACCCAGTACTTC.

V is TRBV5-1 and J is TRBJ2-2; the D gene is possibly TRBD1 (5 bases). The CDR3 extends over 16 amino acids. Trimming shortened V by 0 bases and J by 1 base, and 10 bases separated the two germline ends. The germline gives CDR1 SGHRS, CDR2 YFSETQ. DNA for the CDR3: TGCGCCAGCAGCTTGGGCGCAGGGCTGAACACCGGGGAGCTGTTTTTT. This gives the protein CASSLGAGLNTGELFF.

The chain employs TRBV10-3 and TRBJ2-7, with TRBD1 as a possible D gene (6 bases). The CDR3 spans 11 residues. Trimming stripped 10 bases from V and 5 bases from J, with 12 bases between. Germline CDR1 reads ENHRY; CDR2 reads SYGVKD. The CDR3 DNA reads TGTGCCAGCGCAGGGGATAACGAGCAGTACTTC. Translating it yields CASAGDNEQYF.

The rearrangement links TRBV7-9 to TRBJ1-6; 10 bases align to TRBD1. Germline CDR1 is SEHNR and CDR2 is FQNEAQ (reference sequence). CDR3 length: 17 residues. V was pared by 5 bases and J by 2 bases, with 6 bases of the junction left unmatched. The CDR3 sequence is CASSSTTGGAYNSPLHF. The CDR3 nucleotides are TGTGCCAGCAGCAGTACGACAGGGGGCGCCTATAATTCACCCCTCCACTTT.

The chain couples TRBV2 to TRBJ1-1; D ambiguous. Per germline, CDR1 SNHLY and CDR2 FYNNEI. V lost 3 bases, J lost 2 bases, and 4 bases lay in between. The CDR3 loop spans 12 amino acids. The DNA for the CDR3 is TGTGCCAGCAGTGACCCAAACACTGAAGCTTTCTTT. Residues: CASSDPNTEAFF.

The CDR3 region is CASSNLVDEQFF. The DNA for the CDR3 is TGTGCCAGCAGTAATCTCGTCGATGAGCAGTTCTTC. The rearrangement joins TRBV25-1 to TRBJ2-1; D is undetermined. Germline V gives CDR1 MGHDK, CDR2 SYGVNS. This CDR3 has 12 residues. V was clipped by 5 bases and J by 8 bases, with 10 bases between them.

The chain carries TRBV7-2 and TRBJ2-5; 13 nucleotides align to TRBD2. After removal of 5 bases from V and 5 bases from J, the junction contained 8 bases not matched to a gene. The CDR3 spans 16 residues. Germline V CDR1 and CDR2: SGHTA, FQGNSA. CDR3 residues: CASSPGLAGVVETQYF. The CDR3 DNA sequence: TGTGCCAGCAGCCCCGGACTAGCGGGAGTAGTGGAGACCCAGTACTTC.

This clone occurred a few times. The V and J genes are TRBV2 and TRBJ2-7; tentatively, D is TRBD1 (6 bases). Trimming cost V 6 bases and J 7 bases, with 16 bases left between them. CDR3 length equals 13 residues. In germline, CDR1 is SNHLY, CDR2 FYNNEI. CDR3 bases: TGTGCCAGCAGCCGGGCCCAGGGGCGAGAGCAGTACTTC. Translation gives CASSRAQGREQYF.

The genes are TRBV4-1 and TRBJ2-7, with TRBD2 as a possible D gene (5 bases). The germline V and J ends were trimmed by 4 bases and 4 bases, with 17 bases remaining between them. Per germline, CDR1 MGHRA and CDR2 YSYEKL. This CDR3 has 15 residues. CDR3 protein: CASSPRTPGEYEQYF. The CDR3 region has the DNA TGCGCCAGCAGCCCTCGGACTCCCGGAGAGTACGAGCAGTACTTC.